The 29 T cell receptor beta chains below were found in one sample sequenced in a study of PD-1 blockade in classical Hodgkin lymphoma (TCRdb year 2020). The time point label, read with the paper, signifies: cycle 2 day 1 (C2D1) of nivolumab. Relapse after autologous stem cell transplantation had occurred in all trial patients, and cohorts A, B and C were distinguished by prior brentuximab vedotin exposure. The library came from the immunoSEQ multiplex PCR assay. TCRdb limited this immuneACCESS table to in-frame rearrangements with V and J called. A share of clones is missing; checked studies link under half to unresolved V genes, and the rest is unexplained. Counted in this sample were approximately 5,000 clones; around 67% of them appeared once. Approximately 61% of the sample lies in the top ten. Specimen: peripheral blood mononuclear cells (PBMCs), collected before the second cycle of nivolumab. These receptors were taken from a human donor with classical Hodgkin lymphoma.

The chain employs TRBV9 and TRBJ1-5; D perhaps matches TRBD1 (5 bases). Per germline, CDR1 SGDLS and CDR2 YYNGEE. The length of the CDR3 is 15 residues. Trimming removed 1 base at V and 5 bases at J, with 13 bases between. CDR3 nucleotides: TGTGCCAGCAGCGTATGGGGGACGAGCGATCAGCCCCAGCATTTT. Protein: CASSVWGTSDQPQHF.

This clone is labeled as medium-sized. This chain connects TRBV7-2 to TRBJ2-7; TRBD2 is a possible D gene (5 bases). The CDR3 covers 13 residues. Germline V gives CDR1 SGHTA, CDR2 FQGNSA. Trimming took 8 bases from V and 0 from J, leaving 11 bases between them. Here the CDR3 reads CASAGGSSYEQYF. DNA of the CDR3: TGTGCCAGCGCGGGTGGGAGCTCCTACGAGCAGTACTTC.

A few counts support this clone. The V gene is TRBV5-6, the J gene TRBJ1-1; 8 bases are a match to TRBD1. Germline V gene lookup returns CDR1 SGHDT and CDR2 YYEEEE. This CDR3 is built from 12 residues. V was pared by 4 bases and J by 11 bases, with 7 bases of the junction left unmatched. CDR3 nucleotide sequence: TGTGCCAGCAGCGCAATGACAGGGGAGGCTTTCTTT. Its protein product is CASSAMTGEAFF.

CDR3 protein: CASSLRGAQSDEQFF. The CDR3 DNA sequence: TGTGCCAGCAGCTTACGGGGGGCGCAGTCCGATGAGCAGTTCTTC. V and J are TRBV11-2 and TRBJ2-1; TRBD2 is a possible D gene (7 bases). Germline V lookup: CDR1 SGHAT, CDR2 FQNNGV. The CDR3 is 15 residues long. The germline V and J ends were trimmed by 2 bases and 8 bases, with 16 bases remaining between them.

V is TRBV6-5 and J is TRBJ2-7; D tentatively fits TRBD1 or TRBD2 (5 bases each). The CDR3 has 14 amino acids. Germline CDR1 MNHEY, CDR2 SVGAGI. V dropped 0 bases and J dropped 7 bases, with 13 bases sitting between them. The CDR3, as DNA: TGTGCCAGCAGTTACTCGAAGAGGGGTTGGGAGCAGTACTTC. Protein: CASSYSKRGWEQYF.

This clone was observed a handful of times. The chain is built from TRBV2 and TRBJ1-1, with 8 nucleotides matching TRBD1. The CDR3 runs 14 residues. Germline V CDR1 and CDR2: SNHLY, FYNNEI. Trimming at V came to 11 bases and at J to 5 bases, leaving 13 bases not matched to a gene. The CDR3 DNA sequence: TGTGCCCTCCGGACAGGGTCGATGGGGACTGAAGCTTTCTTT. As protein: CALRTGSMGTEAFF.

The DNA of the CDR3 is TGTGCCAGCAGCTTGACTGGAGGGGAGACCCAGTACTTC. Protein sequence: CASSLTGGETQYF. The J gene is TRBJ2-5, the V gene TRBV7-3; D is perhaps TRBD2 (6 bases). Between the trimmed V and J ends, which lost 3 bases and 5 bases, there was a span of 10 bases. This CDR3 spans 13 amino acids. CDR1 SGHTA and CDR2 FQGTGA come from the germline V gene.

V gene TRBV18 combines with J gene TRBJ2-2; possible D gene TRBD2, 6 bases. Trimming pared 0 bases from V and 7 bases from J, leaving 12 bases between. CDR1 and CDR2 (germline): KGHSH, LQKENI. The CDR3 runs to 15 residues. This CDR3 is CASSPPREGDGELFF. As DNA, the CDR3 is TGTGCCAGCTCACCACCGCGGGAAGGGGACGGGGAGCTGTTTTTT.

J is TRBJ2-2 and V is TRBV10-3; 10 bases fit TRBD2. The CDR3 is 21 amino acids. The germline CDR1 and CDR2 sequences are ENHRY and SYGVKD. V dropped 3 bases and J dropped 2; count of bases not matched to a gene: 18. The CDR3: CAISDPRQRVAGGLNTGELFF. The DNA for the CDR3 is TGTGCCATCAGTGATCCGAGACAGCGGGTAGCGGGGGGCCTCAACACCGGGGAGCTGTTTTTT.

This rearrangement joins TRBV6-5 to TRBJ2-1; TRBD1 aligns across 11 bases. CDR1 is MNHEY, CDR2 SVGAGI, per germline. This CDR3 is built from 13 residues. Trimming at V came to 7 bases and at J to 9 bases, leaving 5 bases not matched to a gene. The CDR3 bases are TGTGCCAGCACTCGGGACAGGGGGGGTGAGCAGTTCTTC. Encoded protein: CASTRDRGGEQFF.

There are a few counts of this clone. The chain joins TRBV7-8 to TRBJ1-2; D possibly corresponds to TRBD1 (5 bases). V lost 5 bases and J 4 bases, leaving 20 bases between the germline ends. Germline lookup yields CDR1 SGHVS and CDR2 FQNEAQ. The CDR3 loop spans 16 amino acids. The CDR3 sequence is CASSIGGLRPPYGYTF. The CDR3 DNA sequence: TGTGCCAGCAGCATTGGGGGACTCCGTCCTCCCTATGGCTACACCTTC.

The chain couples TRBV5-1 to TRBJ1-2, with unresolved D. Between the trimmed V and J ends, which lost 4 bases and 2 bases, there was a span of 12 bases. This CDR3 is built from 14 residues. CDR1 and CDR2 from the germline V gene are SGHRS and YFSETQ. The chain's CDR3 is CASSKPTANYGYTF. The CDR3 DNA reads TGCGCCAGCAGCAAACCGACGGCGAACTATGGCTACACCTTC.

The sample holds a few counts of this clone. The V gene is TRBV27, the J gene TRBJ1-6; D is perhaps TRBD1 (6 bases). This CDR3 spans 14 amino acids. Germline CDR1 and CDR2: MNHEY and SMNVEV (reference sequence). V lost 2 bases and J 6 bases, leaving 8 bases between the germline ends. This chain's CDR3 is CASSLQGSNSPLHF. For the CDR3, the DNA is TGTGCCAGCAGTTTACAGGGGAGTAATTCACCCCTCCACTTT.

This rearrangement joins TRBV7-9 to TRBJ1-1, with TRBD1 identical over 8 bases. Germline V CDR1 and CDR2: SEHNR, FQNEAQ (reference sequence). Trimming cost V 7 bases and J 5 bases; bases outside gene matches: 6. The length of the CDR3 is 13 residues. The CDR3, as DNA: TGTGCCAGCACGTACAGGGGGGAAACTGAAGCTTTCTTT. Translation: CASTYRGETEAFF.

The chain couples TRBV9 to TRBJ1-5, with D maybe TRBD1 (5 bases). Per the germline V gene, CDR1 is SGDLS and CDR2 is YYNGEE. V gave up 4 bases and J gave up 6 bases, with 11 bases separating them. This CDR3 contains 13 residues. CDR3 loop: CASSRGVTQPQHF. The CDR3 DNA reads TGTGCCAGCAGCCGGGGGGTAACTCAGCCCCAGCATTTT. The full variable domain, with the rest looked up from reference TRBV9 and TRBJ1-5, is DSGVTQTPKHLITATGQRVTLRCSPRSGDLSVYWYQQSLDQGLQFLIQYYNGEERAKGNILERFSAQQFPDLHSELNLSSLELGDSALYFCASSRGVTQPQHFGDGTRLSIL.

The chain carries TRBV5-6 and TRBJ2-3; weak D call: TRBD2 (5 bases). The germline CDR1 and CDR2 sequences are SGHDT and YYEEEE. This CDR3 comprises 16 residues. V was trimmed by 1 base and J by 10 bases, leaving 22 bases between them. DNA for the CDR3: TGTGCCAGCAGCTTGTTCTTGTTGGCTAGCCGGGCGTCGCAGTATTTT. Protein product: CASSLFLLASRASQYF.

The V and J genes are TRBV7-8 and TRBJ1-3; D gene unclear. The CDR3 consists of 15 residues. The germline CDR1 and CDR2 sequences are SGHVS and FQNEAQ. V gave up 6 bases and J gave up 4 bases, with 16 bases separating them. CDR3 sequence: CASSLSRVEGNTIYF. The CDR3, as DNA: TGTGCCAGCAGTCTATCGAGGGTGGAAGGAAACACCATATATTTT. The full variable domain, its missing parts supplied by reference TRBV7-8 and TRBJ1-3, is GAGVSQSPRYKVAKRGQDVALRCDPISGHVSLFWYQQALGQGPEFLTYFQNEAQLDKSGLPSDRFFAERPEGSVSTLKIQRTQQEDSAVYLCASSLSRVEGNTIYFGEGSWLTVV.

The rearrangement links TRBV6-5 to TRBJ2-7; no clear D gene. Germline V gives CDR1 MNHEY, CDR2 SVGAGI. Trimming took 0 bases from V and 4 from J, leaving 10 bases between them. The CDR3 has 14 amino acids. CDR3 DNA: TGTGCCAGCAGTTACTCGGTAGCACCATACGAGCAGTACTTC. Translating gives CASSYSVAPYEQYF.

A few counts support this clone. The chain couples TRBV5-1 to TRBJ2-1; 7 bases fit TRBD1. Germline V gene data show CDR1 as SGHRS and CDR2 as YFSETQ. The CDR3 is 15 amino acids. Trimming cost V 0 bases and J 4 bases; bases outside gene matches: 4. The CDR3 here is CASSLAQGVYNEQFF. The CDR3 DNA reads as TGCGCCAGCAGCTTGGCCCAGGGGGTATACAATGAGCAGTTCTTC.

The chain carries TRBV4-2 and TRBJ2-5, with 9 bases aligning to TRBD1. The J call could be wrong; TRBJ2-7 is a better fit for the DNA end. CDR3 length equals 16 residues. In germline, CDR1 is LGHNA, CDR2 YNFKEQ. The DNA for the CDR3 is TGTGCCAGCAGCCAAGTTCCTGGGACAGGGCTCAACGAGCAGTACTTC. Protein: CASSQVPGTGLNEQYF.

The gene calls are TRBV16 and TRBJ2-1, with 11 bases lining up with TRBD2. The CDR3 totals 15 residues. Germline values: CDR1 KGHSY, CDR2 FQNENV. Trimming removed 3 bases from V and 7 bases from J; junction bases left unmatched: 5. The CDR3 sequence is CASSHSLAGDNEQFF. CDR3 in DNA: TGTGCCAGCAGCCACTCACTAGCGGGAGATAATGAGCAGTTCTTC.

This clone has a single count. The chain is built from TRBV30 and TRBJ1-1, with TRBD1 identical over 8 bases. The trim removed 0 bases at V and 0 bases at J, leaving 3 bases unmatched. Germline CDR1 is GTSNPN and CDR2 is SVGIG (reference sequence). The CDR3 loop spans 15 amino acids. The CDR3 coding sequence is TGTGCCTGGAGTGTAGGGGGACAGGTGAACACTGAAGCTTTCTTT. It translates to CAWSVGGQVNTEAFF.

This rearrangement joins TRBV18 to TRBJ2-1; TRBD2 is a possible D gene (7 bases). The germline CDR1 and CDR2 sequences are KGHSH and LQKENI. V lost 6 bases and J 3 bases, leaving 21 bases between the germline ends. This CDR3 region has 17 residues. The CDR3 bases are TGTGCCAGCTCGCCCGGGGGGCAGGAGGGCTACTACAATGAGCAGTTCTTC. It yields the protein CASSPGGQEGYYNEQFF.

Written as DNA, the CDR3 is TGTGCCAGCAGTGAACCAGACAGGGATGTGACCCAGTACTTC. It is translated as CASSEPDRDVTQYF. The J gene is TRBJ2-5, the V gene TRBV6-1; 7 bases match TRBD1. V lost 2 bases, J lost 7 bases, and 7 bases stayed unmatched. The CDR3 is made up of 14 amino acids. Germline CDR1 reads MNHNS; CDR2 reads SASEGT.

The chain is built from TRBV4-1 and TRBJ2-7, with TRBD1 as a possible D gene (6 bases). The CDR3 runs 15 residues. Per germline, CDR1 MGHRA and CDR2 YSYEKL. V dropped 1 base and J dropped 4 bases, with 14 bases sitting between them. In nucleotides, the CDR3 is TGCGCCAGCAGCCAAGGACAGGATTTTTCGTACGAGCAGTACTTC. Translated: CASSQGQDFSYEQYF.

The rearrangement links TRBV7-8 to TRBJ2-7, with D perhaps TRBD1 (6 bases). Trimming removed 7 bases from V and 2 bases from J, with 12 bases in between. The CDR3 spans 13 residues. Germline values: CDR1 SGHVS, CDR2 FQNEAQ. In nucleotides, the CDR3 is TGTGCCAGCACCCAGACAGGTACCTACGAGCAGTACTTC. This encodes CASTQTGTYEQYF.

The rearrangement links TRBV19 to TRBJ2-6; 7 bases fit TRBD1. CDR1 and CDR2 from the germline V gene are LNHDA and SQIVND (reference sequence). The CDR3 is 16 amino acids. The V gene end was trimmed by 5 bases and the J gene end by 2 bases; junction bases not matched to a gene: 6. DNA of the CDR3: TGTGCCAGTAGTTTCCCGACAGGGACTGGGGCCAACGTCCTGACTTTC. It is translated as CASSFPTGTGANVLTF.

The rearrangement joins TRBV7-2 to TRBJ2-1; 9 nucleotides align to TRBD2. The CDR3 covers 15 residues. V was clipped by 3 bases and J by 7 bases; unmatched bases: 7. The germline gives CDR1 SGHTA, CDR2 FQGNSA. The CDR3 region is CASSFSGSVNNEQFF. CDR3 DNA: TGTGCCAGCAGCTTTAGCGGGAGCGTGAATAATGAGCAGTTCTTC.

This chain uses TRBV18 with TRBJ2-5; maybe TRBD1 (6 bases). Germline CDR1 and CDR2: KGHSH and LQKENI. This CDR3 spans 13 amino acids. The V end was cut by 4 bases, the J end by 2 bases, with 8 bases between. Here the CDR3 DNA reads TGTGCCAGCTCACTCGGACAGCAAGAGACCCAGTACTTC. Translation gives CASSLGQQETQYF.